These 21 T cell receptor beta chains were sequenced from one sample in a study of CD8 T cells in Susac syndrome. RNA totalling about 0.5 to 1 ug underwent reverse transcription with random hexamers. From the immunoSEQ multiplex PCR reads, TCRdb called clonotypes with MiXCR, one entry per CDR3 protein. Of some 120,000 distinct CDR3 sequences in the sample, approximately 95% were seen once. Material for sequencing was CD8+ T cells from PBMCs. The receptors here all came from a human donor with multiple sclerosis.

V is TRBV20-1 and J is TRBJ2-1, with a weak D call TRBD2 (6 bases). CDR1 DFQATT and CDR2 SNEGSKA come from the germline V gene (reference sequence). The CDR3 covers 17 residues. The V end was cut by 2 bases, the J end by 5 bases, with 22 bases between. In DNA form, the CDR3 reads TGCAGTGCTAGAATGGGGGGTGCGGTAAGAACCCACAATGAGCAGTTCTTC. Protein: CSARMGGAVRTHNEQFF.

The chain carries TRBV12-3 or TRBV12-4 and TRBJ1-5; the D is unclear. V was trimmed by 2 bases and J by 7 bases, leaving 12 bases between them. The CDR3 loop spans 14 amino acids. CDR3 in DNA: TGTGCCAGCAGTTTAAGGGCCCAGAGGCAGCCCCAGCATTTT. It is translated as CASSLRAQRQPQHF.

This chain joins TRBV21-1 and TRBJ2-7. TRBV21-1 is designated a pseudogene. The CDR3 is 12 amino acids. In nucleotides, the CDR3 is TGTGCCAGCAGCAAATGGGACTACGAGCAGTACGTC. Amino acids: CASSKWDYEQYV.

The V gene is TRBV24-1, the J gene TRBJ2-3, with 13 bases identical to TRBD2. The CDR3 covers 17 residues. The V and J ends lost 2 bases and 5 bases, in that order; junction bases with no gene match: 6. Germline CDR1 reads KGHDR; CDR2 reads SFDVKD. The CDR3 nucleotides read TGTGCCACCAGTGATTACGGGACTAGCGGGATTGGAGATACGCAGTATTTT. Translation gives CATSDYGTSGIGDTQYF.

J is TRBJ1-2 and V is TRBV6-2 or TRBV6-3, with D hard to call. The V gene lost 6 bases and the J gene lost 0 bases, with 11 bases spanning the gap. The CDR3 runs to 14 residues. CDR1 MNHEY and CDR2 SVGEGT come from the germline V gene. CDR3 residues: CASRDDKTNYGYTF. The CDR3 nucleotides are TGTGCCAGCAGGGACGACAAGACTAACTATGGCTACACCTTC.

The V and J genes are TRBV9 and TRBJ2-1, with TRBD2 matching 11 bases. Looked up from germline, CDR1 is SGDLS and CDR2 is YYNGEE. CDR3 length: 18 residues. Trimming cost V 4 bases and J 8 bases; bases outside gene matches: 17. The CDR3 here is CASSFRPLLAGGPDEQFF. The CDR3 region has the DNA TGTGCCAGCAGCTTTCGCCCCCTATTAGCGGGGGGGCCCGATGAGCAGTTCTTC. The full variable domain, in which reference TRBV9 and TRBJ2-1 provide the parts outside the CDR3, is DSGVTQTPKHLITATGQRVTLRCSPRSGDLSVYWYQQSLDQGLQFLIQYYNGEERAKGNILERFSAQQFPDLHSELNLSSLELGDSALYFCASSFRPLLAGGPDEQFFGPGTRLTVL.

The chain employs TRBV19 and TRBJ1-1, with 8 positions matching TRBD1. The length of the CDR3 is 15 residues. From germline, CDR1 is LNHDA and CDR2 SQIVND (reference sequence). The trim removed 4 bases at V and 3 bases at J, leaving 7 bases unmatched. The CDR3 spells CASSRYRGSDTEAFF. DNA of the CDR3: TGTGCCAGTAGTAGATACAGGGGGTCGGACACTGAAGCTTTCTTT.

The gene calls are TRBV28 and TRBJ2-7, with D unresolved. Trimming took 6 bases from V and 5 from J, leaving 20 bases between them. The CDR3 sequence is 15 residues long. The germline gives CDR1 MDHEN, CDR2 SYDVKM. Here the CDR3 reads CASSRIALGDHEQYF. CDR3 coding DNA: TGTGCCAGCAGCCGAATTGCACTTGGCGACCACGAGCAGTACTTC.

This chain links TRBV28 with TRBJ1-2; D ambiguous. Germline V gene lookup returns CDR1 MDHEN and CDR2 SYDVKM. This CDR3 contains 14 residues. The V and J ends lost 3 bases and 3 bases respectively, with 11 bases between them. CDR3 in DNA: TGTGCCAGCAGTTTCCTAGGCTCAGACTATGGCTACACCTTC. This encodes CASSFLGSDYGYTF.

V is TRBV6-5 and J is TRBJ1-5; no clear D gene. Trimming shortened V by 4 bases and J by 0 bases, and 13 bases separated the two germline ends. The CDR3 extends over 16 amino acids. CDR1 is MNHEY, CDR2 SVGAGI, per germline. The CDR3: CASSSRPFYSNQPQHF. In nucleotides, the CDR3 is TGTGCCAGCAGTTCCCGACCCTTCTATAGCAATCAGCCCCAGCATTTT.

The gene calls are TRBV5-1 and TRBJ2-3; the D is unclear. Germline CDR1 and CDR2: SGHRS and YFSETQ. Trimming took 4 bases from V and 4 from J, leaving 13 bases between them. CDR3 length: 14 residues. CDR3 sequence reads: CASSDNRPADTQYF. The CDR3 bases are TGCGCCAGCAGCGACAATAGGCCCGCAGATACGCAGTATTTT.

The V and J genes are TRBV18 and TRBJ1-2, with a weak D call TRBD1 (5 bases). Trimming pared 2 bases from V and 3 bases from J, leaving 16 bases between. CDR1 is KGHSH, CDR2 LQKENI, per germline. The length of the CDR3 is 16 residues. The CDR3 region is CASSPTGTREDYGYTF. CDR3 bases: TGTGCCAGCTCACCAACCGGGACCCGGGAGGACTATGGCTACACCTTC. The complete variable domain, with remaining parts taken from reference TRBV18 and TRBJ1-2, reads NAGVMQNPRHLVRRRGQEARLRCSPMKGHSHVYWYRQLPEEGLKFMVYLQKENIIDESGMPKERFSAEFPKEGPSILRIQQVVRGDSAAYFCASSPTGTREDYGYTFGSGTRLTVV.

This CDR3 reads CASSYSHGGGTEAFF. CDR3 nucleotide sequence: TGTGCCAGCAGTTACTCCCACGGGGGGGGGACTGAAGCTTTCTTT. The V call is TRBV6-5, the J call TRBJ1-1; tentatively, D is TRBD1 (5 bases). Germline V lookup: CDR1 MNHEY, CDR2 SVGAGI. The CDR3 is 15 residues long. V lost 0 bases and J 5 bases, leaving 13 bases between the germline ends.

The chain employs TRBV27 and TRBJ2-6; the D gene could be TRBD1 or TRBD2 (6 bases each). The V gene's germline CDR1 is MNHEY and CDR2 SMNVEV (reference sequence). The length of the CDR3 is 16 residues. The V and J ends lost 6 bases and 4 bases respectively, with 16 bases between them. The CDR3 protein is CASSLTGAHGANVLTF. In nucleotides, the CDR3 is TGTGCCAGCAGCCTAACGGGGGCTCACGGGGCCAACGTCCTGACTTTC. Complete variable domain (other parts from reference TRBV27 and TRBJ2-6): EAQVTQNPRYLITVTGKKLTVTCSQNMNHEYMSWYRQDPGLGLRQIYYSMNVEVTDKGDVPEGYKVSRKEKRNFPLILESPSPNQTSLYFCASSLTGAHGANVLTFGAGSRLTVL.

The CDR3 DNA reads as TGCGCCAGCAGCGGAGCCCCAGGGGGACAGGAGGGCTACACCTTC. The encoded protein is CASSGAPGGQEGYTF. This chain links TRBV5-1 with TRBJ1-2, with TRBD1 matching 8 bases. The V gene's germline CDR1 is SGHRS and CDR2 YFSETQ. CDR3 length: 15 residues. The V and J ends lost 4 bases and 8 bases, in that order; junction bases with no gene match: 13.

This clonotype is a singleton in its sample. This sequence joins TRBV6-4 and TRBJ2-3, with TRBD2 identical over 13 bases. Germline values: CDR1 MRHNA, CDR2 SNTAGT. The CDR3 spans 16 residues. Trimming cost V 3 bases and J 4 bases; bases outside gene matches: 4. The CDR3 sequence is CASSETTSGRSDTQYF. CDR3 DNA: TGTGCCAGCAGTGAAACGACTAGCGGGAGGTCAGATACGCAGTATTTT.

V and J are TRBV7-6 and TRBJ2-7; TRBD2 matches 7 bases. The ends lost 5 bases at V and 7 bases at J; junction bases unmatched: 8. There are 13 residues in the CDR3. Germline loops: CDR1 SGHVS, CDR2 FNYEAQ. The CDR3 DNA sequence: TGTGCCAGCAGCCCCCAGGTCGGGAGGGAGCAGTACTTC. Its protein is CASSPQVGREQYF. Full variable domain (remainder filled in from reference TRBV7-6 and TRBJ2-7): GAGVSQSPRYKVTKRGQDVALRCDPISGHVSLYWYRQALGQGPEFLTYFNYEAQQDKSGLPNDRFSAERPEGSISTLTIQRTEQRDSAMYRCASSPQVGREQYFGPGTRLTVT.

The chain carries TRBV16 and TRBJ1-1; D ambiguous. V shed 2 bases and J shed 2 bases, with 15 bases lying between them. Looked up from germline, CDR1 is KGHSY and CDR2 is FQNENV. The CDR3 length is 16 residues. CDR3 DNA: TGTGCCAGCAGCCAACTTAGCGACCTGCAAAACACTGAAGCTTTCTTT. Translation: CASSQLSDLQNTEAFF.

The chain couples TRBV4-1 to TRBJ2-3; D assignment may be TRBD1 or TRBD2 (5 bases each). From germline, CDR1 is MGHRA and CDR2 YSYEKL. This CDR3 is 16 amino acids long. Between the trimmed V and J ends, which lost 1 base and 7 bases, there was a span of 18 bases. The CDR3 sequence: CASSQVAGGGGYTQYF. The CDR3 DNA follows: TGCGCCAGCAGCCAAGTTGCTGGGGGTGGTGGGTATACGCAGTATTTT.

The V call is TRBV6-2 or TRBV6-3, the J call TRBJ2-7; D remains ambiguous. V lost 2 bases and J lost 5, with 4 bases in between. This CDR3 is 11 amino acids long. Germline V lookup: CDR1 MNHEY, CDR2 SVGEGT. CDR3 DNA sequence: TGTGCCAGCAGTTACCCCCACGAGCAGTACTTC. It is translated as CASSYPHEQYF.

The chain recombines TRBV25-1 with TRBJ2-7; perhaps TRBD1 as D (5 bases). Trimming removed 8 bases at V and 4 bases at J, with 6 bases between. The CDR3 spans 10 residues. The germline V gene encodes CDR1 MGHDK and CDR2 SYGVNS. In DNA, the CDR3 is TGTGCCAGCCAGGGTTACGAGCAGTACTTC. Protein product: CASQGYEQYF.